This record covers a single T cell receptor beta chain. This sample includes further DNA sequences coding for the same CDR3. Sequenced by immunoSEQ multiplex PCR; TCRdb stores in-frame clones only, minus some. There are 9,500 to 15,000 clones in the sample; more than 75% occur only once, and roughly 3.8% lies in the top ten. V was cut by 1 base and J by 7 bases, with 5 bases left in between. This CDR3 contains 12 residues. Germline CDR1 and CDR2: MNHEY and SMNVEV (reference sequence). These data originate in a study of immune evolution from preneoplasia to lung adenocarcinoma. Study overall: HLA loss of heterozygosity: roughly 6.6% AIS, over 12% MIA, about 35% ADC, none AAH.

Premalignant or tumor cells were enriched by macro-dissection after pathologic assessment. The chain combines TRBV27 with TRBJ1-5; D is unclear. Sequencing input: FFPE tissue from an adenomatous hyperplasia lung lesion. The subset: atypical adenomatous hyperplasia (AAH), lung preneoplasia. The clonotype was recovered from a person between 45 and 75 years old with lung adenocarcinoma. As DNA, the CDR3 is TGTGCCAGCAGTTTATTGGGGCAGCCCCAGCATTTT. This encodes CASSLLGQPQHF.